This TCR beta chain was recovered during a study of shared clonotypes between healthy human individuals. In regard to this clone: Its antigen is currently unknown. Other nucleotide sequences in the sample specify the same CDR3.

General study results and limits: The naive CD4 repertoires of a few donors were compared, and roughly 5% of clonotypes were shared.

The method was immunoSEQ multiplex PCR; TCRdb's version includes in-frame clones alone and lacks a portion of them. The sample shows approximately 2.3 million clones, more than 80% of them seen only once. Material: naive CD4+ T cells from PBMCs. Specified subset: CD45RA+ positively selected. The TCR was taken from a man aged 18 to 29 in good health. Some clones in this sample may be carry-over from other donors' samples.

CDR3 nucleotides: TGTGCCACCAGCAGAGATGGGGGGGAGCAGTACTTC. It yields the protein CATSRDGGEQYF. V is TRBV15 and J is TRBJ2-7, with a weak D call TRBD2 (6 bases). The V end was cut by 0 bases, the J end by 7 bases, with 7 bases between. Germline V gives CDR1 LNHNV, CDR2 YYDKDF (reference sequence). This CDR3 region has 12 residues.